The present T cell receptor beta chain was sequenced within a study of OX40 agonist ivuxolimab in advanced cancers. Background on the whole study: Ivuxolimab was a fully human IgG2 agonistic monoclonal antibody targeting the costimulatory receptor OX40 (CD134). Intravenous ivuxolimab was administered to patients every 2 weeks at six dose levels: 0.01, 0.1, 0.3, 1.5, 3 and 10 mg/kg. Of the approximately 54 patients in dose escalation, some 20 had hepatocellular carcinoma, about 15 had melanoma, 9 had renal cell carcinoma and 9 had head and neck cancer. A male proportion of approximately 83% and a mean age of about 60 years, ranging from roughly 20 to 80, were recorded for the dose-escalation cohort. Prior anti-PD-1, anti-PD-L1 or anti-CTLA-4 therapy was permitted, and checkpoint inhibitors had been received by approximately 39% of dose-escalation patients. Partial responses occurred in three dose-escalation patients, of whom one had hepatocellular carcinoma and two had cutaneous melanoma. The point of sequencing TCRbeta in the periphery was to test whether ivuxolimab changed TCR sequence diversity and drove clonal T-cell expansion. The paper describes the monotherapy dose-escalation part (N of about 54 patients) of the phase I trial of ivuxolimab. Study-wide findings and limitations: At doses of 0.1 to 3.0 mg/kg, clonal expansion of both CD4+ and CD8+ T cells in blood was seen between baseline and week 6. Low levels of normalized T-cell clonal expansion were also seen in some nonresponding patients. The antigen specificity of the clonally expanded peripheral T cells was not determined. After ivuxolimab, expanded clones were on average more numerous among CD8+ T cells than among CD4+ T cells. In partial responders in the 0.1-3.0 mg/kg groups, normalized peripheral clonal expansion was found to be among the lowest, especially among CD8+ T cells.

Patients with a history of autoimmune disease or receiving systemic immunosuppression were excluded from the trial. In every dose cohort, peripheral blood was drawn for TCR sequencing at baseline, cycle 4 day 1, and cycle 7 day 1. Samples were obtained from an open-label, multicenter, first-in-human phase I dose-escalation trial of ivuxolimab. Adults with locally advanced or metastatic head and neck squamous cell, hepatocellular, melanoma or renal cell carcinoma were enrolled in the trial. CD4+ and CD8+ T cells were sorted separately from peripheral blood before TCR sequencing. For sequencing of the TCRbeta CDR3 region, genomic DNA was extracted from the sorted cells. The immunoSEQ Assay was used to sequence the TCRbeta CDR3 regions. In its TCRdb copy, this immuneACCESS table keeps in-frame sequences only and misses some clones. Where compared with another copy, unresolved V genes explain less than half of these, and the others have no known cause. The sample records tens of thousands of clones, 85% of which are singletons. Of the sample, approximately 0.61% falls within the top ten clones.

Inclusive of the bounding cysteine and phenylalanine, the CDR3 is 16 residues long. Of the read, only the CDR3 DNA is kept; its 48 bases are in frame from base 1. Sequences SGHNT (CDR1) and YYREEE (CDR2) are obtained from the germline V gene (reference sequence). Trimming leaves V shorter by 4 bases and J shorter by 5 bases, with the junction holding 4 bases beyond the gene matches. This clone was observed once. Its specific antigen is unknown. Per-base quality was not reported, and no clone a single base away is much larger than it. The chain is encoded by TRBV5-4 joined to TRBJ2-2; TRBD2 lines up with 14 middle nucleotides. Here the sequenced sample was CD4+ or CD8+ T cells sorted from blood, taken in a trial of the OX40 agonist ivuxolimab. The sequence was obtained from an adult with an advanced solid tumor such as melanoma, head and neck, liver or kidney cancer. The CDR3 region reads CASSPGLAGVTGELFF. The DNA sequence is TGTGCCAGCAGCCCGGGACTAGCGGGGGTGACCGGGGAGCTGTTTTTT. Beyond the CDR3, the reference TRBV5-4 and TRBJ2-2 genes provide the residues; the full variable domain reads: ETGVTQSPTHLIKTRGQQVTLRCSSQSGHNTVSWYQQALGQGPQFIFQYYREEENGRGNFPPRFSGLQFPNYSSELNVNALELDDSALYLCASSPGLAGVTGELFFGEGSRLTVL.